This T cell receptor beta chain was profiled in a study of blood T cell repertoires in COVID-19. On the study more broadly: There were acute and convalescent COVID-19 samples, and they came from the United States, Italy and Spain.

Authors' processing steps: Amplification with reference gene primers provided the estimates of nucleated cell counts. The assay was immunoSEQ multiplex PCR, and TCRdb's table has in-frame clones only and misses some. That table is the source of V, J and clone size, and D and trimming were worked out from the DNA. This table has about 320,000 clones, 85% appearing once. The age range of participants was about 18 to 100 years, with residence in about two dozen US areas. A case of COVID-19 had been met by exposed participants within 2 weeks before study entry. In its sample, this clone was seen a few times. The receptor was isolated from a woman aged 25 to 39 who had been exposed to COVID-19. The sequencing input was PBMCs or T cells enriched from blood (not recorded which).

CDR3 sequence: CASSPTTQGTGNTIYF. Written as DNA, the CDR3 is TGTGCCAGCAGCCCGACGACTCAGGGGACTGGAAACACCATATATTTT. This chain connects TRBV5-4 to TRBJ1-3; the D gene is possibly TRBD1 (6 bases). Between the trimmed V and J ends, which lost 4 bases and 2 bases, there was a span of 16 bases. The germline CDR1 and CDR2 sequences are SGHNT and YYREEE (reference sequence). The CDR3 runs 16 residues.